This T cell receptor beta chain was obtained from a study of T cell repertoires in cytomegalovirus infection. Study summary: Public signatures in TCR beta pointed to CMV infection and matching HLA type.

Points on this clonotype: Antigen specificity is unknown.

TCRdb re-analysed the reads in MiXCR, keeping a single row per CDR3 protein. The sample yields approximately 250,000 distinct CDR3 sequences, 20% to 25% seen once. Regarding the study as a whole: Adding up the frequency of public TCR beta families identified people who carried CMV plus the relevant HLA.

The clonotype was recovered from a human donor in good health (CMV status not recorded). Some clones in this sample may be carry-over from other donors' samples. Sample: CD8+ T cells from PBMCs.

The CDR3 is CASGTFSYNEQFF. The DNA of the CDR3 is TGTGCCAGCGGAACCTTCTCCTACAATGAGCAGTTCTTC. The chain carries TRBV6-5 and TRBJ2-1; D gene unclear. Germline V gene lookup returns CDR1 MNHEY and CDR2 SVGAGI. Trimming removed 8 bases at V and 0 bases at J, with 8 bases between. This CDR3 region has 13 residues.